This T cell receptor (beta chain) was sequenced during a study of graft-versus-host responses after intestinal transplantation. Overall study context: Anti-thymocyte globulin served as induction for all recipients, who then took tacrolimus and steroids for about three years. General study results and limits: Association was observed between peak circulating GvH clone levels and early post-transplant HvG declines. GvH clones turned up in recipient marrow; some had shown up first in ileum or blood.

The table came from immunoSEQ multiplex PCR; TCRdb's copy has only in-frame clones and leaves some out. The table includes about 10,000 clones, under 95% detected once. CDR3 length: 13 amino acids. V was shortened by 2 bases and J by 1 base, with 7 bases between the two germline ends. Germline CDR1 reads SGHNT; CDR2 reads YYREEE (reference sequence). With respect to this clone: The antigen is not known.

The sequenced sample was PBMCs, obtained around 47 days after intestinal transplant. The chain is built from TRBV5-4 and TRBJ2-7; the D is unclear. The clonotype was recovered from a human patient who received an intestinal transplant, so some T cells may come from the graft donor. In DNA, the CDR3 is TGTGCCAGCAGCTTAACAAATTCCTACGAGCAGTACTTC. This codes for CASSLTNSYEQYF. The full variable domain, in which reference TRBV5-4 and TRBJ2-7 provide the parts outside the CDR3, is ETGVTQSPTHLIKTRGQQVTLRCSSQSGHNTVSWYQQALGQGPQFIFQYYREEENGRGNFPPRFSGLQFPNYSSELNVNALELDDSALYLCASSLTNSYEQYFGPGTRLTVT.